Below, 7 T cell receptor beta chains from the same sample are listed, as sequenced in a study of blood T cell repertoires in COVID-19. Libraries were prepared by immunoSEQ multiplex PCR; TCRdb keeps only in-frame clonotypes and omits some of them. The table includes over 300,000 clones, roughly 90% detected once. Sequencing was done on a sample of PBMCs or T cells enriched from blood (not recorded which). The receptors here all came from a woman between 35 and 50 years old who had recovered from COVID-19.

The sample holds one count of this clone. One end of the junction does not line up with germline, which may come from a read error. V usage is TRBV15 and J usage is TRBJ2-7, with a tentative D call TRBD2 (5 bases). CDR3 length: 11 amino acids. The V gene's germline CDR1 is LNHNV and CDR2 YYDKDF (reference sequence). The CDR3 sequence is CATSNRDRRHF. As DNA, the CDR3 is TGTGCCACCAGCAACCGGGATCGTAGGCACTTC.

On this clone itself: This same CDR3 is encoded by further DNA sequences in the sample. V usage is TRBV18 and J usage is TRBJ2-7; 7 positions agree with TRBD1. V was clipped by 6 bases and J by 0 bases; unmatched bases: 5. In germline, CDR1 is KGHSH, CDR2 LQKENI. The CDR3 spans 14 residues. As DNA, the CDR3 is TGTGCCAGCTCCCCGGACAGGAACTCCTACGAGCAGTACTTC. Residues: CASSPDRNSYEQYF.

The chain recombines TRBV11-2 with TRBJ1-2, with no clear D. The CDR3 extends over 14 amino acids. V gave up 1 base and J gave up 4 bases, with 10 bases separating them. CDR1 and CDR2 (germline): SGHAT, FQNNGV. The CDR3 sequence: CASSLGLQIYGYTF. The DNA of the CDR3 is TGTGCCAGCAGCTTAGGTCTCCAGATCTATGGCTACACCTTC.

V usage is TRBV28 and J usage is TRBJ2-7; 8 nucleotides align to TRBD1. CDR1 is MDHEN and CDR2 is SYDVKM in the germline V gene. V shed 10 bases, J shed 6 bases, and the junction held 5 bases outside the gene matches. The CDR3 covers 11 residues. This CDR3 reads CATGQGLEQYF. CDR3 in DNA: TGTGCCACCGGACAGGGTCTCGAGCAGTACTTC.

This clone has only a few counts. The V and J genes are TRBV7-6 and TRBJ1-5, with a weak D call TRBD1 (5 bases). There are 14 residues in the CDR3. Per germline, CDR1 SGHVS and CDR2 FNYEAQ. Between the trimmed V and J ends, which lost 5 bases and 4 bases, there was a span of 12 bases. The CDR3 sequence is CASSLDRDNQPQHF. The CDR3 DNA reads as TGTGCCAGCAGCCTCGACAGAGATAATCAGCCCCAGCATTTT.

The CDR3 sequence: CATIRDFSSPNNEQFF. The CDR3 DNA sequence: TGTGCCACTATTAGGGACTTTTCTAGCCCCAACAATGAGCAGTTCTTC. The chain links TRBV15 to TRBJ2-1; a weak D match, TRBD2 (6 bases). CDR1 and CDR2 from the germline V gene are LNHNV and YYDKDF (reference sequence). Trimming removed 9 bases from V and 5 bases from J, with 23 bases in between. CDR3 length: 16 residues.

With regard to this clone: This CDR3 is also generated by other DNA sequences in the sample. The chain links TRBV5-1 to TRBJ2-1, with 10 bases that match TRBD2. Germline CDR1 and CDR2: SGHRS and YFSETQ. V shed 0 bases, J shed 6 bases, and the junction held 3 bases outside the gene matches. The CDR3 length is 15 residues. CDR3 loop: CASSLGLAGVNEQFF. CDR3 coding DNA: TGCGCCAGCAGCTTGGGGCTAGCGGGAGTCAATGAGCAGTTCTTC.